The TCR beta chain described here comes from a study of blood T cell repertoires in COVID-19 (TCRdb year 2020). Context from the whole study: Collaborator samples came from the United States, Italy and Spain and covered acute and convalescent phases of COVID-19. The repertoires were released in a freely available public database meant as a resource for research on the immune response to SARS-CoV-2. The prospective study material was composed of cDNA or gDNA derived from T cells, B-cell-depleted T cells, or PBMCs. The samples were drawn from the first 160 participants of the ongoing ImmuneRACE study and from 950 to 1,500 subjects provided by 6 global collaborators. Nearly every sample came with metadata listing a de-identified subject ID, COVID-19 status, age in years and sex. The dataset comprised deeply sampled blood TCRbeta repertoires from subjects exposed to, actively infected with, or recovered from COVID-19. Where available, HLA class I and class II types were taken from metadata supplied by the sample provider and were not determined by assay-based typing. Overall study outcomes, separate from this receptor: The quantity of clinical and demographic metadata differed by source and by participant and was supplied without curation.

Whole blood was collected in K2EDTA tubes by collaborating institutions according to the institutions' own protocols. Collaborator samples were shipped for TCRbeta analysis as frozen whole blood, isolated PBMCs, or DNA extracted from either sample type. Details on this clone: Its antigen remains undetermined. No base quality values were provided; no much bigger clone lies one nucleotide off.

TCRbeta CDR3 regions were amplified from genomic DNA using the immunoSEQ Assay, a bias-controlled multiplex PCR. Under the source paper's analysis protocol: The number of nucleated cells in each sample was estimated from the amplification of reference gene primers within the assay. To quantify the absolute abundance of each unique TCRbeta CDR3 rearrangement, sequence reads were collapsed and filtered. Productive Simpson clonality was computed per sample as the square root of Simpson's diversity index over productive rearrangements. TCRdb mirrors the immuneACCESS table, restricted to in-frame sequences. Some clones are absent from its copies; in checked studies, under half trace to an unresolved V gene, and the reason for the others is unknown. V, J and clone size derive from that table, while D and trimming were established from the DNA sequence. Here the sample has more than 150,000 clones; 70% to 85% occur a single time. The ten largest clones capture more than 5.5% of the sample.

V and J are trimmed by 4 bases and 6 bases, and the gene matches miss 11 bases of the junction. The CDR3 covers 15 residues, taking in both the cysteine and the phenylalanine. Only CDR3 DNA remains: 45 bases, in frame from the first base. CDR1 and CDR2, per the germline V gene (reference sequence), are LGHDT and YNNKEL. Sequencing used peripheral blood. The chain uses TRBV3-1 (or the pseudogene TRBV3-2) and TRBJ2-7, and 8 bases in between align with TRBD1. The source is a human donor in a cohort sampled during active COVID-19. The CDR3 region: CASSPISGGSGEQYF. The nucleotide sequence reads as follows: TGTGCCAGCAGCCCCATCTCAGGGGGCAGTGGCGAGCAGTACTTC.